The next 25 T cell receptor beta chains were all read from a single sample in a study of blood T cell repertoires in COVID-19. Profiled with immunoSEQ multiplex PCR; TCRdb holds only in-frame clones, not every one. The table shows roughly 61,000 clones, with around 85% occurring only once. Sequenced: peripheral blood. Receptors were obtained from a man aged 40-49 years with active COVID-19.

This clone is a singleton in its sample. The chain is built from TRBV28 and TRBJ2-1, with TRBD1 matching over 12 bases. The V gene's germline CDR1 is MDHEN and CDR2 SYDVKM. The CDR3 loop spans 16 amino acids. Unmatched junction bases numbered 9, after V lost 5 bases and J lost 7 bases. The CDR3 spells CASSGPGQGALNEQFF. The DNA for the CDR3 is TGTGCCAGCAGTGGACCGGGACAGGGGGCTCTGAATGAGCAGTTCTTC.

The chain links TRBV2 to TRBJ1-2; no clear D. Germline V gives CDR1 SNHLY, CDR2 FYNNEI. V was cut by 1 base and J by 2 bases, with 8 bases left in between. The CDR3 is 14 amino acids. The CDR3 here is CASSEGAGNYGYTF. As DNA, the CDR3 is TGTGCCAGCAGTGAAGGAGCCGGGAACTATGGCTACACCTTC.

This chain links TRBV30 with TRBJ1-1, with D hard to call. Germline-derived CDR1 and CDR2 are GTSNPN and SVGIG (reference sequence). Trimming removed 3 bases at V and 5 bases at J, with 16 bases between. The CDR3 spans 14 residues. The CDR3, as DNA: TGTGCCTGGAGCGGTGGTGAGAGACATACTGAAGCTTTCTTT. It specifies CAWSGGERHTEAFF.

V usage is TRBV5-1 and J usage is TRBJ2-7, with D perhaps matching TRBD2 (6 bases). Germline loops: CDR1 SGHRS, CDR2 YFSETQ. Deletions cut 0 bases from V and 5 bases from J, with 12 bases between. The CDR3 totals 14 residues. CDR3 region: CASSLDPSADEQYF. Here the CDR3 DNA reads TGCGCCAGCAGCTTGGATCCTAGCGCCGACGAGCAGTACTTC. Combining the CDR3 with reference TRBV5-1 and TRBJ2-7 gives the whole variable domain KAGVTQTPRYLIKTRGQQVTLSCSPISGHRSVSWYQQTPGQGLQFLFEYFSETQRNKGNFPGRFSGRQFSNSRSEMNVSTLELGDSALYLCASSLDPSADEQYFGPGTRLTVT.

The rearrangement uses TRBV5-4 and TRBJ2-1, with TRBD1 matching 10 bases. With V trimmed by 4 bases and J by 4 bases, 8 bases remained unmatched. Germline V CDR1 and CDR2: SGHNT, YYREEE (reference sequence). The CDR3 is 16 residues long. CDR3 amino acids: CASSHETGGGYNEQFF. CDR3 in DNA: TGTGCCAGCAGCCACGAGACAGGGGGCGGATACAATGAGCAGTTCTTC.

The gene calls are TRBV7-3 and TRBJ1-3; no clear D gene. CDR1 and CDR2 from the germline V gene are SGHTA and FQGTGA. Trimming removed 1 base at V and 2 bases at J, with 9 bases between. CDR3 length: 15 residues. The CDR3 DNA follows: TGTGCCAGCAGCTTAAGTGGCCAAGCTGGAAACACCATATATTTT. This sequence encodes CASSLSGQAGNTIYF.

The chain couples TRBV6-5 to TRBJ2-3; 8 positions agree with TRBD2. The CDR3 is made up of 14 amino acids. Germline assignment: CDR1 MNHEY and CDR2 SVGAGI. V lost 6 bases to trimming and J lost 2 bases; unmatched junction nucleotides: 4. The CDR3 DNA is TGTGCCAGCAGGATAGCGGGGCACACAGATACGCAGTATTTT. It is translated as CASRIAGHTDTQYF.

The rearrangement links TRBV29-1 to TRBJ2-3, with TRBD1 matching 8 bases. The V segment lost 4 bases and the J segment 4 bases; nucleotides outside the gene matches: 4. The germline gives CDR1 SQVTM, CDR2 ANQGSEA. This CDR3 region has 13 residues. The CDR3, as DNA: TGCAGCGTTGTCAGGGGGCAGGCAGATACGCAGTATTTT. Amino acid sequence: CSVVRGQADTQYF.

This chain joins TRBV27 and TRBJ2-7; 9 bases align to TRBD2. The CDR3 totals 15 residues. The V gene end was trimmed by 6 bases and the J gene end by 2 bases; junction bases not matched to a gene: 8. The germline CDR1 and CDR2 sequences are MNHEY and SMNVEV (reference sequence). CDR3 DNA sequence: TGTGCCAGCAGCCCTACTAGCGGGTTCGCCTACGAGCAGTACTTC. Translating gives CASSPTSGFAYEQYF.

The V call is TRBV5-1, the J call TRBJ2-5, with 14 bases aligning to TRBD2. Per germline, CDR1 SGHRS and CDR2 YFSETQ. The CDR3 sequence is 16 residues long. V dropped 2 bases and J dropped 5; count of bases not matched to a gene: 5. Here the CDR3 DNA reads TGCGCCAGCAGCTTAGGGACTAGCGGGAGTGTGGAGACCCAGTACTTC. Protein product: CASSLGTSGSVETQYF. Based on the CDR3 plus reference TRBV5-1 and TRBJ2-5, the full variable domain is KAGVTQTPRYLIKTRGQQVTLSCSPISGHRSVSWYQQTPGQGLQFLFEYFSETQRNKGNFPGRFSGRQFSNSRSEMNVSTLELGDSALYLCASSLGTSGSVETQYFGPGTRLLVL.

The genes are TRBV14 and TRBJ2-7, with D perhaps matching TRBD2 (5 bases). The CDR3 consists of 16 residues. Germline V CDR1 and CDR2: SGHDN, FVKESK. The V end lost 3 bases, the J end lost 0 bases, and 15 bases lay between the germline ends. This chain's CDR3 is CASSHGGGVFSYEQYF. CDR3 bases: TGTGCCAGCAGCCACGGAGGCGGAGTATTCTCCTACGAGCAGTACTTC.

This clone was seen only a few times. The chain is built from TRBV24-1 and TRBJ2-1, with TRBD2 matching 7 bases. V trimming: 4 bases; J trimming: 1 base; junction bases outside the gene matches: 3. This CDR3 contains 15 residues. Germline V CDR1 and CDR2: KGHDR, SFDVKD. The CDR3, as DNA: TGTGCCACCAGTGAGCTAGCGGCTTCCTACAATGAGCAGTTCTTC. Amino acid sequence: CATSELAASYNEQFF.

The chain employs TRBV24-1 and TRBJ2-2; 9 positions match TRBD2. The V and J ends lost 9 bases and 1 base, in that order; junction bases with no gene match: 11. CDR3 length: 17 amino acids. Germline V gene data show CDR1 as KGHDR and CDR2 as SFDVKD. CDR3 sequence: CATGSLSGSMNTGELFF. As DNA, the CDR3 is TGTGCCACCGGCTCCCTTAGCGGGAGTATGAACACCGGGGAGCTGTTTTTT.

CDR3 region: CASSQATDTQYF. DNA of the CDR3: TGCGCCAGCAGCCAAGCAACAGATACGCAGTATTTT. The chain recombines TRBV4-1 with TRBJ2-3; D is unclear. Looked up from germline, CDR1 is MGHRA and CDR2 is YSYEKL. V shed 1 base and J shed 3 bases, with 2 bases lying between them. This CDR3 has 12 residues.

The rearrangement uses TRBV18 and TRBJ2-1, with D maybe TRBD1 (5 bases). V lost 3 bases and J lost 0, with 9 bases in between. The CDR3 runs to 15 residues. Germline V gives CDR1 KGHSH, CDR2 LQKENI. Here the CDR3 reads CASSPGPSSYNEQFF. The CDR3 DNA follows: TGTGCCAGCTCACCGGGGCCTAGCTCCTACAATGAGCAGTTCTTC. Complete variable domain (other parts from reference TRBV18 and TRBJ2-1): NAGVMQNPRHLVRRRGQEARLRCSPMKGHSHVYWYRQLPEEGLKFMVYLQKENIIDESGMPKERFSAEFPKEGPSILRIQQVVRGDSAAYFCASSPGPSSYNEQFFGPGTRLTVL.

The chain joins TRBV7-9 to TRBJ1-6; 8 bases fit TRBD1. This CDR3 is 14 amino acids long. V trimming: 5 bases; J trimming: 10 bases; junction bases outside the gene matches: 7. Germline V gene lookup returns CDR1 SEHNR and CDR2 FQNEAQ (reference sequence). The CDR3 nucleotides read TGTGCCAGCAGCACTGGACAGGGCAACTCACCCCTCCACTTT. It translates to CASSTGQGNSPLHF.

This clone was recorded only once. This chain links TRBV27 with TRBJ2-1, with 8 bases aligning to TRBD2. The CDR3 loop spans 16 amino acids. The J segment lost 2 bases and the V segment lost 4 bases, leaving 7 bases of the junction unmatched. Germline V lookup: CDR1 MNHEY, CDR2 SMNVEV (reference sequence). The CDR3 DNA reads TGTGCCAGCAGTTCTCCTCCTAGCGGGCCCTACAATGAGCAGTTCTTC. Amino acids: CASSSPPSGPYNEQFF.

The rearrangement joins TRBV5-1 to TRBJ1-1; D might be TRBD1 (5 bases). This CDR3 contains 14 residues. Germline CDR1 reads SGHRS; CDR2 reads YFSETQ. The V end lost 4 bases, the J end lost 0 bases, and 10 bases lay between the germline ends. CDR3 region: CASSTATVNTEAFF. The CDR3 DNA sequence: TGCGCCAGCAGCACAGCGACAGTGAACACTGAAGCTTTCTTT.

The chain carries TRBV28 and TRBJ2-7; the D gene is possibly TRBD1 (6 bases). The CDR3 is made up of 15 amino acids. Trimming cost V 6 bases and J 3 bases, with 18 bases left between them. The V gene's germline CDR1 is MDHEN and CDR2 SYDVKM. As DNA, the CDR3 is TGTGCCAGCAGGCCCGCTGACCAGGGGAACTACGAGCAGTACTTC. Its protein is CASRPADQGNYEQYF.

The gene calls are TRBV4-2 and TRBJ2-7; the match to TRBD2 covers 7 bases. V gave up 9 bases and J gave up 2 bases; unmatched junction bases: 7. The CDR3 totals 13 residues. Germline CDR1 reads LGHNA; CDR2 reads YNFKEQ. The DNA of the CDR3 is TGTGCCAGTCCCCGGGAGGAGCCCTACGAGCAGTACTTC. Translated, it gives CASPREEPYEQYF.

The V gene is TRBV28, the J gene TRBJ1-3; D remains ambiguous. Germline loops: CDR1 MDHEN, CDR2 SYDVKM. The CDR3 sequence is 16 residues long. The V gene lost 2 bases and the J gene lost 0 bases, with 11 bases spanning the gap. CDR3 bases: TGTGCCAGCAGTTTAGCGGCAGACTTCTCTGGAAACACCATATATTTT. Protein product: CASSLAADFSGNTIYF.

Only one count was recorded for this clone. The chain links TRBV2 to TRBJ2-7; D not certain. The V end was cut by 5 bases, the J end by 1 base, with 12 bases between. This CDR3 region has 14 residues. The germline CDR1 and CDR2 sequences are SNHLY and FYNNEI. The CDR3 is CASSRLTGSYEQYF. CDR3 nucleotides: TGTGCCAGCAGTCGACTTACCGGGTCCTACGAGCAGTACTTC.

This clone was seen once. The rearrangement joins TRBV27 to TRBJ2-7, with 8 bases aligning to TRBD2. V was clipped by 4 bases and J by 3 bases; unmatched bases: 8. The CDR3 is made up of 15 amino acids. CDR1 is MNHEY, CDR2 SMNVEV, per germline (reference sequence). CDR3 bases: TGTGCCAGCAGTTCCCAGCGGGAGTGGGGCTACGAGCAGTACTTC. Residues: CASSSQREWGYEQYF.

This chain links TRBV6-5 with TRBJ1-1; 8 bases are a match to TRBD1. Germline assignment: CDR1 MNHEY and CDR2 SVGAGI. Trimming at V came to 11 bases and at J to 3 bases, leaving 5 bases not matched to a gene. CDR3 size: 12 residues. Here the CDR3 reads CASSGGYTEAFF. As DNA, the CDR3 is TGTGCCTCCTCAGGGGGCTACACTGAAGCTTTCTTT.

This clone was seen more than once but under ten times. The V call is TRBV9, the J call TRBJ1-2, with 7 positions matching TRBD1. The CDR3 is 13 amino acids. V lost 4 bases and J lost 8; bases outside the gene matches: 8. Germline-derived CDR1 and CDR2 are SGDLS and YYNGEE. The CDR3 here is CASSPGGTAGYTF. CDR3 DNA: TGTGCCAGCAGCCCTGGAGGGACAGCGGGCTACACCTTC.